This T cell receptor (beta chain) was retrieved from a study of T cell clones after liver transplantation. For the study at large: Apart from a few HCV-positive recipients, transplants were for non-autoimmune, non-viral reasons. Overall study results and limits: Small, mixed patient groups and varying post-transplant times limit these conclusions.

Produced via immunoSEQ multiplex PCR; TCRdb's table is partial and in-frame only. The data hold about 120,000 clones, with around nine tenths observed a single time. Remarks on this clone: Antigen: not known.

CDR1 is SNHLY, CDR2 FYNNEI, per germline. Trimming took off 7 bases at V and 5 bases at J, with 14 bases between the two ends. The CDR3 consists of 14 residues. The origin of this receptor is a human patient who received a liver transplant. Some T cells may be supplied by the graft donor. The chain has TRBV2 and TRBJ1-4; D not resolved. The sample in question was CD4+ T cells from blood, obtained 12 months after liver transplant. This CDR3 reads CASTHSVQNEKLFF. The CDR3 DNA is TGTGCCAGCACCCACAGCGTACAGAATGAAAAACTGTTTTTT.